The sequence of this T cell receptor (beta chain) was determined in a study of PD-1 blockade in classical Hodgkin lymphoma. Relapse was seen in all patients after autologous stem cell transplantation, and brentuximab vedotin exposure was variable. Study-wide results and limits: By C4D1, CD4+ diversity increased significantly, especially in complete responders. Prior therapy or disease activity may underlie the repertoire differences, whose causes remain undefined. Baseline diversity in complete responders resembled that of newly diagnosed patients.

The table came from immunoSEQ multiplex PCR; TCRdb's copy has only in-frame clones and leaves some out. This table has some 90,000 clones, roughly 91% appearing once. As for this clone: The antigen remains undetermined.

The V gene's germline CDR1 is MNHEY and CDR2 SVGAGI. The germline V and J ends were trimmed by 2 bases and 5 bases, with 12 bases remaining between them. This CDR3 is built from 14 residues. The sequencing used peripheral blood mononuclear cells (PBMCs), collected before the second cycle of nivolumab. The origin of this receptor is a human donor with classical Hodgkin lymphoma. The rearrangement joins TRBV6-5 to TRBJ2-5; TRBD2 might be the D (6 bases). CDR3 in amino acids: CASSYAGGGETQYF. In nucleotides, the CDR3 is TGTGCCAGCAGTTACGCCGGGGGTGGGGAGACCCAGTACTTC.